This T cell receptor (beta chain) emerged from a study of early T cells in non-severe SARS-CoV-2 infection. Individual cDNA molecules were tagged with unique molecular identifiers. TCRdb reprocessed the 5' RACE reads via MiXCR and lists one record per CDR3 protein. The data contain 85,000 to 90,000 distinct CDR3 sequences, 14% to 15% of them singletons. V was shortened by 1 base and J by 5 bases, with 11 bases between the two germline ends. The CDR3 loop spans 14 amino acids. The V gene's germline CDR1 is SGHAT and CDR2 FQNNGV. V usage is TRBV11-2 and J usage is TRBJ1-1; D is unclear. The sample consisted of whole blood. This clonotype was sampled from an adult who was a healthcare worker with PCR-confirmed SARS-CoV-2 infection or an uninfected control (not recorded which). DNA for the CDR3: TGTGCCAGCAGCTTAGGTGGCACTTTGACTGAAGCTTTCTTT. This codes for CASSLGGTLTEAFF.